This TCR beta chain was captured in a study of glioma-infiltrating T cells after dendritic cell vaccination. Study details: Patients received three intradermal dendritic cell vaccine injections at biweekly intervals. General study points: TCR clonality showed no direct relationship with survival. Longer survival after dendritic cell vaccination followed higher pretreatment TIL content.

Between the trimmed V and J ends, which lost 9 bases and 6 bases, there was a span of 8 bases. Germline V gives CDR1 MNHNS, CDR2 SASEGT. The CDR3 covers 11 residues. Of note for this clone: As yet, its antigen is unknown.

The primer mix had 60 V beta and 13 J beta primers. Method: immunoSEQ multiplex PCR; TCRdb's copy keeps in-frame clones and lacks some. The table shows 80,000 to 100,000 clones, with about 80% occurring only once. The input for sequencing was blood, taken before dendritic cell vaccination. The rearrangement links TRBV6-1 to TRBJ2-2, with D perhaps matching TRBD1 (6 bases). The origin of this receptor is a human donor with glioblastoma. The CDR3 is CASEGAGELFF. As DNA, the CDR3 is TGTGCCAGTGAGGGGGCCGGGGAGCTGTTTTTT.